This TCR beta chain was documented in a study of spatial heterogeneity in lung cancer. The overall study: Combinations of a unique TCR and a UMI were tallied in raw reads, and on average each appeared more than ten times.

CDR1 is SGHAT, CDR2 FQDESV, per germline (reference sequence). The CDR3 is made up of 16 amino acids. V was cut by 2 bases and J by 1 base, with 11 bases left in between. There are a few counts of this clonotype. TCRdb itself ran the 5' RACE reads through MiXCR, one entry per CDR3 protein. The sample yields tens of thousands of distinct CDR3 sequences, 7% to 9% seen once. Time point indicated: sample taken at primary tumor resection. Whole RNA obtained from tumor, nontumor lung or frozen PBMC underwent sequencing without sorting. There were 72 donors, all of them untreated patients with early-stage non-small cell lung cancer.

The sample here was PBMCs, taken at surgery. The V and J genes are TRBV11-1 and TRBJ2-2, with a tentative D call TRBD2 (6 bases). This receptor was obtained from a male donor with early-stage non-small cell lung cancer. For the CDR3, the DNA is TGTGCCAGCAGCTTAATGAGGGACTGGAACACCGGGGAGCTGTTTTTT. This sequence encodes CASSLMRDWNTGELFF.